This T cell receptor beta chain was profiled in a study of T cells in localized non-small cell lung cancer. Assay used: immunoSEQ multiplex PCR; TCRdb lists only in-frame clones, some missing. The sample contains under 35,000 clones, around 77% of which appear only once. Per germline, CDR1 MDHEN and CDR2 SYDVKM. This CDR3 region has 17 residues. The germline V and J ends were trimmed by 5 bases and 0 bases, with 17 bases remaining between them. Comment on this clone: The antigen is undetermined.

Findings and caveats of the study: Heterogeneity remains possible, as sequencing covered one tumor region only. Uninvolved adjacent lung showed higher T cell clonality than tumor. Higher blood T cell density went with longer overall survival. Appearing in adjacent lung were a median approximately 50 of the top 100 tumor clones.

The source material was peripheral blood, sampled before any cancer treatment. The chain uses TRBV28 and TRBJ1-3; D not resolved. The origin of this receptor is a male donor aged 60 or over with stage III squamous cell lung carcinoma. CDR3 in amino acids: CASSRGGQEYSGNTIYF. The CDR3 bases are TGTGCCAGCAGTCGGGGTGGGCAAGAGTACTCTGGAAACACCATATATTTT. Drawing the rest from reference TRBV28 and TRBJ1-3, the complete variable domain is DVKVTQSSRYLVKRTGEKVFLECVQDMDHENMFWYRQDPGLGLRLIYFSYDVKMKEKGDIPEGYSVSREKKERFSLILESASTNQTSMYLCASSRGGQEYSGNTIYFGEGSWLTVV.